This T cell receptor beta chain came from a study of blood T cells in healthy people across ages. This clonotype was seen only once. V lost 5 bases and J 6 bases, leaving 4 bases between the germline ends. Germline CDR1 and CDR2: DFQATT and SNEGSKA (reference sequence). This CDR3 is 9 amino acids long. Using a J-beta primer mix together with a sample-barcoded 5' primer, a second PCR was run for roughly 6 to 11 cycles. TCRdb reprocessed the 5' RACE reads with MiXCR, giving one entry per CDR3 protein. The top ten hold over 3.5% of the sample, which has 1.5 million to 1.9 million distinct CDR3 sequences, around 40% seen once. The donors, aged roughly 6 to 100, were healthy Caucasians from Russia.

The sample was blood. The rearrangement joins TRBV20-1 to TRBJ1-1, with no clear D. The receptor's source is a woman under 30 in good health. The CDR3 DNA sequence: TGCAGTGCTCACCCTGAAGCTTTCTTT. It codes for CSAHPEAFF.